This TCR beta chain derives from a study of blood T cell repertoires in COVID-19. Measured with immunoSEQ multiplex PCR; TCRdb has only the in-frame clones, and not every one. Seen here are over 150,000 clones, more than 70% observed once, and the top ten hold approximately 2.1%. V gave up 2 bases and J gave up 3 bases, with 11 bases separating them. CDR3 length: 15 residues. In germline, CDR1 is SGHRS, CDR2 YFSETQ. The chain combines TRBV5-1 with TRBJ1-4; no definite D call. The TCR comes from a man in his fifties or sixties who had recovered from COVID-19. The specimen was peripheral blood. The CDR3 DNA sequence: TGCGCCAGCAGCTTCTTTCGCGGCCCTAATGAAAAACTGTTTTTT. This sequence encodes CASSFFRGPNEKLFF.